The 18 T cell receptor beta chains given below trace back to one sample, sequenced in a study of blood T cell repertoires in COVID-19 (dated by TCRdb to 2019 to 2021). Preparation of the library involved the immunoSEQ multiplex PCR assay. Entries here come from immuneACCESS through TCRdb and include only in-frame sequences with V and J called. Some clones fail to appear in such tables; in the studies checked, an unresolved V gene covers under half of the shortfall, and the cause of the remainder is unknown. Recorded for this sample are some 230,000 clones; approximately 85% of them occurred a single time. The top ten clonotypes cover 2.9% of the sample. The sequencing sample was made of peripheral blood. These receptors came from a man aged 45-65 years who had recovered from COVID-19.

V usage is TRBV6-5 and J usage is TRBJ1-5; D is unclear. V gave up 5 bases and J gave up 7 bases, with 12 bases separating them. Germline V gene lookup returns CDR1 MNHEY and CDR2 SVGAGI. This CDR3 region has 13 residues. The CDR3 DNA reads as TGTGCCAGCAGTCCCACCCCCGAGCAGCCCCAGCATTTT. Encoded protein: CASSPTPEQPQHF.

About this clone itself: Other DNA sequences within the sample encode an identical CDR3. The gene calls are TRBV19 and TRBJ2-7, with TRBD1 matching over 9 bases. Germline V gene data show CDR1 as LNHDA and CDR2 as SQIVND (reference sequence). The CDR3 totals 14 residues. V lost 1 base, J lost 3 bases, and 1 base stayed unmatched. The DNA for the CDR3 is TGTGCCAGTAGTATAGGACAGGGGGGCTACGAGCAGTACTTC. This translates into CASSIGQGGYEQYF.

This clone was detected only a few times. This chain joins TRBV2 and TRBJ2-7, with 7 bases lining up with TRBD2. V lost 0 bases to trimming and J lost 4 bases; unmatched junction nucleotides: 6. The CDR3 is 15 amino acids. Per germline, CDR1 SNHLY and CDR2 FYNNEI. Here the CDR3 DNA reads TGTGCCAGCAGTGAAGCGGGAGGGAGGATGTACGAGCAGTACTTC. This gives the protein CASSEAGGRMYEQYF.

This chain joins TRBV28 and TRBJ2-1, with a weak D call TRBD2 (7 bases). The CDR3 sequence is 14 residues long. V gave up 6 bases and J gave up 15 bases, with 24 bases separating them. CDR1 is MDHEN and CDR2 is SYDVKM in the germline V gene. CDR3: CASSQFWGGQALFF. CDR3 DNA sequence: TGTGCCAGCAGCCAATTTTGGGGGGGCCAGGCGCTGTTCTTC.

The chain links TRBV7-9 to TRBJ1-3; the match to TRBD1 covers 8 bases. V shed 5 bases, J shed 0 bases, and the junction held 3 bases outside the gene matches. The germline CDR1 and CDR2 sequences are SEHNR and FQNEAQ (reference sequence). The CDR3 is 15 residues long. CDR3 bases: TGTGCCAGCAGCCTAACAGGGGGCTCTGGAAACACCATATATTTT. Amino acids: CASSLTGGSGNTIYF.

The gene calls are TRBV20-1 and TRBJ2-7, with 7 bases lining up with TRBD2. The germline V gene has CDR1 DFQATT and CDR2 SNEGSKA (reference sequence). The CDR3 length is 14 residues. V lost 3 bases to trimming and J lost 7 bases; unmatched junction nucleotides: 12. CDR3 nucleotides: TGCAGTGCTAGTTTAGGGACTATCTCGTGGGAGCAGTACTTC. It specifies CSASLGTISWEQYF.

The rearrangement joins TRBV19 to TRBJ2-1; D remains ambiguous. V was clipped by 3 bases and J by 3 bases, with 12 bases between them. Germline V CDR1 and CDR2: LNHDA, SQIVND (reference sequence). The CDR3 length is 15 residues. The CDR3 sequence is CASSIWHQDYNEQFF. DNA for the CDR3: TGTGCCAGTAGTATCTGGCACCAAGACTACAATGAGCAGTTCTTC.

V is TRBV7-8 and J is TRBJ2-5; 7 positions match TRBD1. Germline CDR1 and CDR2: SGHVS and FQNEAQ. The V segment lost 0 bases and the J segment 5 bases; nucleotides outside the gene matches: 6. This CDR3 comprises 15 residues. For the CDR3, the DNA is TGTGCCAGCAGCTTAGCTAGGGACAGACGGGAGACCCAGTACTTC. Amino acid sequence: CASSLARDRRETQYF.

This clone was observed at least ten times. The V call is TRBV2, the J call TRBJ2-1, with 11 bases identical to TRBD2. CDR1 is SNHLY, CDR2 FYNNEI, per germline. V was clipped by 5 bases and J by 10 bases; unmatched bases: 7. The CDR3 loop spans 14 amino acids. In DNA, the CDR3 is TGTGCCAGCAGTTTAGCGGGAGGGATAGGAGAGCAGTTCTTC. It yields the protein CASSLAGGIGEQFF. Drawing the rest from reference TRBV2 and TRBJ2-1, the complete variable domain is EPEVTQTPSHQVTQMGQEVILRCVPISNHLYFYWYRQILGQKVEFLVSFYNNEISEKSEIFDDQFSVERPDGSNFTLKIRSTKLEDSAMYFCASSLAGGIGEQFFGPGTRLTVL.

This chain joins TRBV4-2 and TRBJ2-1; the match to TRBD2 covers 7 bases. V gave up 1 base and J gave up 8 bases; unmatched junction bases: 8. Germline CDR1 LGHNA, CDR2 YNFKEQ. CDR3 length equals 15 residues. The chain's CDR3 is CASSQARGSGDEQFF. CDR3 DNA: TGTGCCAGCAGCCAAGCGCGCGGGAGTGGGGATGAGCAGTTCTTC.

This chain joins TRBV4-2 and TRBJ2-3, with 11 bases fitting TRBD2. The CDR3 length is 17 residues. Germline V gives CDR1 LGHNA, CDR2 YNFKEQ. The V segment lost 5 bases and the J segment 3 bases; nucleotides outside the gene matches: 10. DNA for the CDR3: TGTGCCAGCAGCGCTAGCGGGAGGCGGCTACAAACAGATACGCAGTATTTT. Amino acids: CASSASGRRLQTDTQYF.

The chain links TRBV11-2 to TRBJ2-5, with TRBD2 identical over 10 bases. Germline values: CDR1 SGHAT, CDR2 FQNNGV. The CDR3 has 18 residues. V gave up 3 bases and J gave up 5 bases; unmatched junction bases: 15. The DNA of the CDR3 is TGTGCCAGCAGCTTCCATTCGAGCGGGAGGGGAAGAATTGAGACCCAGTACTTC. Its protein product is CASSFHSSGRGRIETQYF.

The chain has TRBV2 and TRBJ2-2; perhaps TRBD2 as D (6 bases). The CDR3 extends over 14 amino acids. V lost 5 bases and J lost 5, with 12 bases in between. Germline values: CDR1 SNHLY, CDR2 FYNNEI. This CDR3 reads CASSLGLSTGELFF. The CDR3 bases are TGTGCCAGCAGTCTGGGACTTTCTACCGGGGAGCTGTTTTTT.

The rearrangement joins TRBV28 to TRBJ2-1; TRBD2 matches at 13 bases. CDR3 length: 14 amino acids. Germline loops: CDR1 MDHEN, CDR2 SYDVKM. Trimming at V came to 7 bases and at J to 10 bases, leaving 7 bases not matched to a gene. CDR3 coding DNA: TGTGCCAGCAACGGACTAGCGGGAGCGAAAGAGCAGTTCTTC. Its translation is CASNGLAGAKEQFF. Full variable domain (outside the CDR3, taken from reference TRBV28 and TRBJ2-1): DVKVTQSSRYLVKRTGEKVFLECVQDMDHENMFWYRQDPGLGLRLIYFSYDVKMKEKGDIPEGYSVSREKKERFSLILESASTNQTSMYLCASNGLAGAKEQFFGPGTRLTVL.

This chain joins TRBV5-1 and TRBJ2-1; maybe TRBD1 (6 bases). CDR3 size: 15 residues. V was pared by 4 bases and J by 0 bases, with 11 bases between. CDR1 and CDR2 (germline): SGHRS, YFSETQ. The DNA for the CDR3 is TGCGCCAGCAGCGTACGGGACACCTCCTACAATGAGCAGTTCTTC. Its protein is CASSVRDTSYNEQFF.

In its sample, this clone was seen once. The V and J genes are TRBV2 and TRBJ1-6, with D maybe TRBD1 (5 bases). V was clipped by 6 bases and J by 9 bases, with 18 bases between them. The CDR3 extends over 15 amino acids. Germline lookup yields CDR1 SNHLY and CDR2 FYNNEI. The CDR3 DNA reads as TGTGCCAGCAGAGCCGAGACAGTCGTAGGTTCACCCCTCCACTTT. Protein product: CASRAETVVGSPLHF.

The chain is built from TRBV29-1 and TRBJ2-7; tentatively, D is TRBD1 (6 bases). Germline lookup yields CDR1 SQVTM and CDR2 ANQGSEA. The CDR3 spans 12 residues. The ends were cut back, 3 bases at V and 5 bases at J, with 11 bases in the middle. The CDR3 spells CSVDRGLNEQYF. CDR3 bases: TGCAGCGTTGACAGGGGCTTGAACGAGCAGTACTTC.

The CDR3 nucleotides are TGCAGCGGTTCGCCTAGAACAGGGGGCGGAGATACGCAGTATTTT. This codes for CSGSPRTGGGDTQYF. The genes are TRBV29-1 and TRBJ2-3; 9 positions agree with TRBD1. The CDR3 is 15 residues long. V was clipped by 7 bases and J by 5 bases; unmatched bases: 13. Germline V gene data show CDR1 as SQVTM and CDR2 as ANQGSEA.